This is a list of T cell receptor beta chains from one sample in a study of blood T cells in healthy people across ages. MiXCR, applied by TCRdb to the 5' RACE reads, yields one record per CDR3 protein. The profile covers over a million distinct CDR3 sequences, with almost 25% appearing a single time and around 0.7% taken by the ten largest. The data were also submitted as part of a second study, on T cells of mothers and their children.

Input material: blood. The receptors stem from a girl aged 2 to 10 in good health. Each CDR3 is given with its conserved first and last residue. A D gene is named only where the DNA matches it firmly. The size field is filled for only some rows; it gives once, few, many or a size class.

d_call: -; j_call: TRBJ2-1; clone_size: -; v_call: TRBV5-4; cdr3_aa: CASSLVFIDNEQFF; cdr3_nt: TGTGCCAGCAGCTTGGTGTTTATAGACAATGAGCAGTTCTTC
d_call: -; j_call: TRBJ1-1; clone_size: few; v_call: TRBV12-3/TRBV12-4; cdr3_aa: CASSVYGGGEAFF; cdr3_nt: TGTGCCAGCAGTGTGTACGGAGGAGGGGAAGCTTTCTTT
d_call: -; j_call: TRBJ1-4; clone_size: -; v_call: TRBV2; cdr3_aa: CASSEFPGINEKLFF; cdr3_nt: TGTGCCAGCAGTGAATTTCCGGGGATTAATGAAAAACTGTTTTTT
d_call: -; j_call: TRBJ2-5; clone_size: -; v_call: TRBV15; cdr3_aa: CATSGGSEETQYF; cdr3_nt: TGTGCCACCAGCGGAGGATCTGAAGAGACCCAGTACTTC
d_call: -; j_call: TRBJ2-5; clone_size: few; v_call: TRBV5-1; cdr3_aa: CASSLAQGPETQYF; cdr3_nt: TGCGCCAGCAGCTTGGCGCAGGGTCCAGAGACCCAGTACTTC
d_call: -; j_call: TRBJ2-1; clone_size: -; v_call: TRBV29-1; cdr3_aa: CSGLGGTPHEQFF; cdr3_nt: TGCAGCGGCCTGGGCGGGACACCGCATGAGCAGTTCTTC
d_call: TRBD2; j_call: TRBJ2-7; clone_size: few; v_call: TRBV12-3/TRBV12-4; cdr3_aa: CASRPLWGGYEQYF; cdr3_nt: TGTGCCAGCAGGCCCCTCTGGGGGGGATACGAGCAGTACTTC
d_call: -; j_call: TRBJ1-1; clone_size: many; v_call: TRBV5-8; cdr3_aa: CASSGRTMNTEAFF; cdr3_nt: TGTGCCAGCAGCGGCCGTACGATGAACACTGAAGCTTTCTTT
d_call: -; j_call: TRBJ2-2; clone_size: -; v_call: TRBV11-3; cdr3_aa: CASSLEGDSTGELFF; cdr3_nt: TGTGCCAGCAGCTTAGAAGGGGATAGCACCGGGGAGCTGTTTTTT
d_call: -; j_call: TRBJ2-6; clone_size: -; v_call: TRBV15; cdr3_aa: CATSSPSGPFYSGANVLTF; cdr3_nt: TGTGCCACCAGCAGCCCCTCAGGGCCCTTTTATTCTGGGGCCAACGTCCTGACTTTC
d_call: -; j_call: TRBJ2-1; clone_size: few; v_call: TRBV27; cdr3_aa: CASSFGKYNEQFF; cdr3_nt: TGTGCCAGCAGTTTTGGCAAATACAATGAGCAGTTCTTC
d_call: -; j_call: TRBJ2-3; clone_size: few; v_call: TRBV9; cdr3_aa: CASSQGGEFTDTQYF; cdr3_nt: TGTGCCAGCAGCCAGGGCGGGGAGTTCACAGATACGCAGTATTTT
d_call: -; j_call: TRBJ2-7; clone_size: -; v_call: TRBV7-2; cdr3_aa: CASSAMTREQYF; cdr3_nt: TGTGCCAGCAGCGCCATGACCCGGGAGCAGTACTTC
d_call: TRBD1; j_call: TRBJ2-5; clone_size: -; v_call: TRBV6-5; cdr3_aa: CASSYNRGLGQETQYF; cdr3_nt: TGTGCCAGCAGTTACAACAGGGGGCTAGGACAAGAGACCCAGTACTTC
d_call: TRBD1; j_call: TRBJ2-7; clone_size: -; v_call: TRBV7-9; cdr3_aa: CASSHGDSEQYF; cdr3_nt: TGTGCCAGCAGCCACGGGGACAGCGAGCAGTACTTC
d_call: -; j_call: TRBJ1-2; clone_size: few; v_call: TRBV5-1; cdr3_aa: CASTWDGYGYTF; cdr3_nt: TGCGCCAGCACCTGGGACGGCTATGGCTACACCTTC
d_call: -; j_call: TRBJ1-5; clone_size: -; v_call: TRBV5-5; cdr3_aa: CASSPRGAGKPQHF; cdr3_nt: TGTGCCAGCAGCCCAAGAGGGGCAGGGAAGCCCCAGCATTTT
d_call: -; j_call: TRBJ1-4; clone_size: -; v_call: TRBV4-1; cdr3_aa: CASSLGPLTNEKLFF; cdr3_nt: TGCGCCAGCAGCCTTGGTCCGCTTACTAATGAAAAACTGTTTTTT
d_call: TRBD1; j_call: TRBJ2-7; clone_size: -; v_call: TRBV9; cdr3_aa: CASSVGQGPYEQYF; cdr3_nt: TGTGCCAGCAGCGTAGGACAGGGTCCCTACGAGCAGTACTTC
d_call: -; j_call: TRBJ1-6; clone_size: -; v_call: TRBV5-5; cdr3_aa: CASSQDIWSSPLHF; cdr3_nt: TGTGCCAGCAGCCAAGATATTTGGAGTTCACCCCTCCACTTT
d_call: -; j_call: TRBJ1-4; clone_size: many; v_call: TRBV4-1; cdr3_aa: CASSQDSRGTTNEKLFF; cdr3_nt: TGCGCCAGCAGCCAAGACTCGCGGGGGACAACTAATGAAAAACTGTTTTTT
d_call: -; j_call: TRBJ1-3; clone_size: -; v_call: TRBV10-3; cdr3_aa: CAIRTNFGLSGNTIYF; cdr3_nt: TGTGCCATCAGGACTAATTTCGGGCTCTCTGGAAACACCATATATTTT
d_call: -; j_call: TRBJ2-7; clone_size: few; v_call: TRBV9; cdr3_aa: CASSVGAVGSEQYF; cdr3_nt: TGTGCCAGCAGCGTAGGTGCTGTAGGAAGCGAGCAGTACTTC
d_call: -; j_call: TRBJ1-1; clone_size: few; v_call: TRBV4-1; cdr3_aa: CASRHAQGGMNTEAFF; cdr3_nt: TGCGCCAGCAGACACGCGCAGGGTGGGATGAACACTGAAGCTTTCTTT
d_call: -; j_call: TRBJ1-4; clone_size: few; v_call: TRBV12-3/TRBV12-4; cdr3_aa: CASRVSATNEKLFF; cdr3_nt: TGTGCCAGCAGGGTTTCGGCAACTAATGAAAAACTGTTTTTT
d_call: TRBD2; j_call: TRBJ2-1; clone_size: -; v_call: TRBV9; cdr3_aa: CASSEAGGRNNEQFF; cdr3_nt: TGTGCCAGCAGTGAAGCGGGAGGCAGGAACAATGAGCAGTTCTTC
d_call: -; j_call: TRBJ2-4; clone_size: -; v_call: TRBV20-1; cdr3_aa: CSARLGDRNIQYF; cdr3_nt: TGCAGTGCTAGGTTGGGGGATCGGAACATTCAGTACTTC
d_call: -; j_call: TRBJ2-5; clone_size: -; v_call: TRBV4-1; cdr3_aa: CASSQDTGTQETQYF; cdr3_nt: TGCGCCAGCAGCCAAGATACAGGGACCCAAGAGACCCAGTACTTC
d_call: -; j_call: TRBJ1-2; clone_size: -; v_call: TRBV9; cdr3_aa: CASSDTTSNYGYTF; cdr3_nt: TGTGCCAGCAGCGATACAACTTCTAACTATGGCTACACCTTC
d_call: -; j_call: TRBJ2-7; clone_size: -; v_call: TRBV29-1; cdr3_aa: CSVDGGSSSYEQYF; cdr3_nt: TGCAGCGTTGACGGCGGATCAAGCTCCTACGAGCAGTACTTC
d_call: -; j_call: TRBJ2-7; clone_size: -; v_call: TRBV20-1; cdr3_aa: CSAPIDHEQYF; cdr3_nt: TGCAGTGCGCCGATCGATCACGAGCAGTACTTC
d_call: -; j_call: TRBJ2-7; clone_size: -; v_call: TRBV20-1; cdr3_aa: CSAPTGLQNYEQYF; cdr3_nt: TGCAGTGCCCCGACGGGACTCCAAAACTACGAGCAGTACTTC
d_call: -; j_call: TRBJ2-2; clone_size: few; v_call: TRBV24-1; cdr3_aa: CATSDPRAITGELFF; cdr3_nt: TGTGCCACCAGTGACCCTAGGGCCATTACCGGGGAGCTGTTTTTT
d_call: -; j_call: TRBJ1-1; clone_size: -; v_call: TRBV2; cdr3_aa: CASSELSQTEAFF; cdr3_nt: TGTGCCAGCAGTGAACTCTCCCAGACTGAAGCTTTCTTT
d_call: -; j_call: TRBJ2-3; clone_size: few; v_call: TRBV20-1; cdr3_aa: CSASKWGTDTQYF; cdr3_nt: TGCAGTGCTAGTAAGTGGGGTACAGATACGCAGTATTTT
d_call: -; j_call: TRBJ1-1; clone_size: -; v_call: TRBV7-8; cdr3_aa: CASSRRVWNTEAFF; cdr3_nt: TGTGCCAGCAGCAGGCGGGTTTGGAACACTGAAGCTTTCTTT
d_call: -; j_call: TRBJ1-1; clone_size: -; v_call: TRBV7-6; cdr3_aa: CASSSAVGDTEAFF; cdr3_nt: TGTGCCAGCAGCTCGGCGGTCGGGGACACTGAAGCTTTCTTT
d_call: -; j_call: TRBJ1-5; clone_size: -; v_call: TRBV28; cdr3_aa: CASSLVTASNQPQHF; cdr3_nt: TGTGCCAGCAGTTTAGTGACAGCTAGCAATCAGCCCCAGCATTTT
d_call: -; j_call: TRBJ2-7; clone_size: many; v_call: TRBV12-3/TRBV12-4; cdr3_aa: CASSLGGRPYEQYF; cdr3_nt: TGTGCCAGCAGTTTAGGCGGCAGGCCGTACGAGCAGTACTTC
d_call: -; j_call: TRBJ1-2; clone_size: many; v_call: TRBV28; cdr3_aa: CASSLDGIYGYTF; cdr3_nt: TGTGCCAGCAGTTTAGACGGGATTTATGGCTACACCTTC
d_call: -; j_call: TRBJ1-4; clone_size: -; v_call: TRBV12-3/TRBV12-4; cdr3_aa: CASSLSMETLNEKLFF; cdr3_nt: TGTGCCAGCAGTTTATCCATGGAAACTCTTAATGAAAAACTGTTTTTT
d_call: TRBD2; j_call: TRBJ2-1; clone_size: -; v_call: TRBV4-1; cdr3_aa: CASSQIAGVYNEQFF; cdr3_nt: TGCGCCAGCAGCCAAATAGCGGGAGTGTACAATGAGCAGTTCTTC
d_call: TRBD2; j_call: TRBJ2-7; clone_size: -; v_call: TRBV29-1; cdr3_aa: CSVVGLAGGLSYEQYF; cdr3_nt: TGCAGCGTGGTCGGACTAGCGGGAGGCCTCTCCTACGAGCAGTACTTC
d_call: -; j_call: TRBJ2-7; clone_size: -; v_call: TRBV25-1; cdr3_aa: CASRNAHEQYF; cdr3_nt: TGTGCCAGCAGAAACGCCCACGAGCAGTACTTC
d_call: -; j_call: TRBJ2-7; clone_size: -; v_call: TRBV6-1; cdr3_aa: CASSEAGSSYEQYF; cdr3_nt: TGTGCCAGCAGTGAAGCCGGAAGCTCCTACGAGCAGTACTTC
d_call: -; j_call: TRBJ2-7; clone_size: -; v_call: TRBV20-1; cdr3_aa: CSASTGARYEQYF; cdr3_nt: TGCAGTGCTAGCACAGGTGCCCGTTACGAGCAGTACTTC
d_call: -; j_call: TRBJ2-3; clone_size: few; v_call: TRBV12-3/TRBV12-4; cdr3_aa: CASSLASTDTQCF; cdr3_nt: TGTGCCAGCAGTTTGGCTAGCACAGATACGCAGTGTTTT
d_call: TRBD1; j_call: TRBJ2-7; clone_size: once; v_call: TRBV12-3/TRBV12-4; cdr3_aa: CASSLGWQGAYEQYF; cdr3_nt: TGTGCCAGCAGTTTGGGATGGCAGGGGGCCTACGAGCAGTACTTC
d_call: -; j_call: TRBJ1-3; clone_size: few; v_call: TRBV18; cdr3_aa: CASSPPGDSGNTIYF; cdr3_nt: TGTGCCAGCTCACCACCGGGGGACTCTGGAAACACCATATATTTT
d_call: -; j_call: TRBJ1-1; clone_size: -; v_call: TRBV29-1; cdr3_aa: CSVVELNTEAFF; cdr3_nt: TGCAGCGTGGTGGAACTCAACACTGAAGCTTTCTTT
d_call: -; j_call: TRBJ2-7; clone_size: -; v_call: TRBV6-2/TRBV6-3; cdr3_aa: CASSSSGDFHEQYF; cdr3_nt: TGTGCCAGCAGTTCCTCGGGGGACTTCCACGAGCAGTACTTC